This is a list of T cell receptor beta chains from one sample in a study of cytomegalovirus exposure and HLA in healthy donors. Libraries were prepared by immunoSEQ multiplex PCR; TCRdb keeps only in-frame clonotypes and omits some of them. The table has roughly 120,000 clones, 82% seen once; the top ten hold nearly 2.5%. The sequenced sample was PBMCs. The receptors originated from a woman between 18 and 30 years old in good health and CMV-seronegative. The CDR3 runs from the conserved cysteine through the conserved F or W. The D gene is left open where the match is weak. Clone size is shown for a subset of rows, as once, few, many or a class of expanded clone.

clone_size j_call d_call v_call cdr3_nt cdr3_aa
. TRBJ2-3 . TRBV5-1 TGCGCCAGCAGGGGGGTTGGGGGCGCAACAGATACGCAGTATTTT CASRGVGGATDTQYF
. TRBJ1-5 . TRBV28 TGTGCCAGCAGCCCGGACAGACTGGATCAGCCCCAGCATTTT CASSPDRLDQPQHF
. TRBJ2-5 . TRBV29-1 TGCAGCGGATCGCCAGGGTGGGAGACCCAGTACTTC CSGSPGWETQYF
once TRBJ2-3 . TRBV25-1 TGTGCCAGCAGTGAATTAAGGGCCCTGGCGGGTCCAGATACGCAGTATTTT CASSELRALAGPDTQYF
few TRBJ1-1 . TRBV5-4 TGTGCCAGCAGCTTGAACCCGACAGGGAACACTGAAGCTTTCTTT CASSLNPTGNTEAFF
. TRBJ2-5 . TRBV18 TGTGCCAGCTCACCGAGTATTTCAAAAGAGACCCAGTACTTC CASSPSISKETQYF
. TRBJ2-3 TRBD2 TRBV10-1 TGCGCCAGCAGTAAAGGACTAGCGACAGATACGCAGTATTTT CASSKGLATDTQYF
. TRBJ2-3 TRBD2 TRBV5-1 TGCGCCAGCAGCTTGGGCGGGAGCCTCAGCACAGATACGCAGTATTTT CASSLGGSLSTDTQYF
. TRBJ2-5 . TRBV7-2 TGTGCCAGCAGCTTAAGCAGGATTTTCCAAGAGACCCAGTACTTC CASSLSRIFQETQYF
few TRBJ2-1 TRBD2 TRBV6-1 TGTGCCAGCAGGGGGACTAGCGGAACCAATGAGCAGTTCTTC CASRGTSGTNEQFF
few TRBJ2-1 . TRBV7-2 TGTGCCAGCAGCTTAGTAGTGGGCGAGCAGTTCTTC CASSLVVGEQFF
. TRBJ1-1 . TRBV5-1 TGCGCCAGCAAGGACACTAACACTGAAGCTTTCTTT CASKDTNTEAFF
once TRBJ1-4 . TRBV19 TGTGCCAGTAGTATGTTTCAGGTTGCTGCAACTAATGAAAAACTGTTTTTT CASSMFQVAATNEKLFF
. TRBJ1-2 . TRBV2 TGTGCCAGCCCGAGTCGGTATGGCTACACCTTC CASPSRYGYTF
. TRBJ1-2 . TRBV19 TGTGCCAGTAGTACCATATCAGGGGGCTACACCTTC CASSTISGGYTF
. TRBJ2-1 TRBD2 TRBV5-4 TGTGCCAGCAGCTCCTTAGCGGGAGGGCCGAATGAGCAGTTCTTC CASSSLAGGPNEQFF
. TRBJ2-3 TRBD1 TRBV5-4 TGTGCCAGCAGCTTGACCGGGACAGGCTCTTTCACAGATACGCAGTATTTT CASSLTGTGSFTDTQYF
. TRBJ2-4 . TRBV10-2 TGCGCCAGCCGGGATCTAGGACGCGAAAACATTCAGTACTTC CASRDLGRENIQYF
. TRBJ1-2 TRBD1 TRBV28 TGTGCCAGCAGTTCCCGACAGGGCACTAACTATGGCTACACCTTC CASSSRQGTNYGYTF
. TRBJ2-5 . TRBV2 TGTGCCAGCAGTGACTACGGGATTAATCAAGAGACCCAGTACTTC CASSDYGINQETQYF
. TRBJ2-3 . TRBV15 TGTGCCACCAGCAGAGGGGGCAGGGTGAGCACAGATACGCAGTATTTT CATSRGGRVSTDTQYF
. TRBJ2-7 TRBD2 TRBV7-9 TGTGCCAGCAGCTTACTAGCGGGAACCTACGAGCAGTACTTC CASSLLAGTYEQYF
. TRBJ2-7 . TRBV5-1 TGCGCCAGCAGCTCCAACTACGAGCAGTACTTC CASSSNYEQYF
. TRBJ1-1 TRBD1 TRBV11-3 TGTGCCAGCAGCCCTCGACAGGGCCCGAACACTGAAGCTTTCTTT CASSPRQGPNTEAFF
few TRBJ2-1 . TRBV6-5 TGTGCCAGCGGGGGCAGGGGTTACAATGAGCAGTTCTTC CASGGRGYNEQFF
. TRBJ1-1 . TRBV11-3 TGTGCCAGCAGCTACAGGGTAGGGAACACTGAAGCTTTCTTT CASSYRVGNTEAFF
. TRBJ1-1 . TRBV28 TGTGCCAGCAGTCCCCCCCAGGGAATCTGGACTGAAGCTTTCTTT CASSPPQGIWTEAFF
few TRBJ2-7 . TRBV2 TGTGCCAGCAGTGAAAGCCATTTCTACGAGCAGTACTTC CASSESHFYEQYF
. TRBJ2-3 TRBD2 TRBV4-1 TGCGCCAGCAGCCCCCCTAGCGGGGGTAGGGGAGATACGCAGTATTTT CASSPPSGGRGDTQYF
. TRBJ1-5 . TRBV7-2 TGTGCCAGCAGCTTAGGGCTGGTTAGCAATCAGCCCCAGCATTTT CASSLGLVSNQPQHF
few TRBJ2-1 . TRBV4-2 TGTGCCAGCAGCCCAGGAGACCGGTCTAGCCGCGACAATGAGCAGTTCTTC CASSPGDRSSRDNEQFF
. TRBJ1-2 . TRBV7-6 TGTGCCAGCGGCAGAACCTCGGGGTATGGCTACACCTTC CASGRTSGYGYTF
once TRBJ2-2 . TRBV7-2 TGTGCCAGCAGCTTAGTGGCCCACAGGGTACCCTTCACCGGGGAGCTGTTTTTT CASSLVAHRVPFTGELFF
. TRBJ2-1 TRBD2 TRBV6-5 TGTGCCAGCAGCGCGAAAGCGGGGGCCCACAATGAGCAGTTCTTC CASSAKAGAHNEQFF
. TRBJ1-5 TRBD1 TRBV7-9 TGTGCCAGCAGCTTGGGGACAGGCGGCAATCAGCCCCAGCATTTT CASSLGTGGNQPQHF
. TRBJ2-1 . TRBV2 TGTGCCAGCAGTTTGTTTGGCGGGCGATTCTCCTACAATGAGCAGTTCTTC CASSLFGGRFSYNEQFF
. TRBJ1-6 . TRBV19 TGTGCCAGTAGTACCAATTATAATTCACCCCTCCACTTT CASSTNYNSPLHF
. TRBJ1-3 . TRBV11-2 TGTGCCAGCAGCTTAGATATCGGGTCTGGAAACACCATATATTTT CASSLDIGSGNTIYF
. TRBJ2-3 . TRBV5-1 TGCGCCAGCAGCCCAACTTTGACAGATACGCAGTATTTT CASSPTLTDTQYF
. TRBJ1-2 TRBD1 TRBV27 TGTGCCAGCAGTCCTCGGACAGGGGACGGCTACACCTTC CASSPRTGDGYTF
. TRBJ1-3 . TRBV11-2 TGTGCCAGCAGCGGACTACAAGGAGCCTCCTCTGGAAACACCATATATTTT CASSGLQGASSGNTIYF
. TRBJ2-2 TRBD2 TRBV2 TGTGCCAGCAGCTTACAACCGGGACTAATGGGCGGGGAGCTGTTTTTT CASSLQPGLMGGELFF
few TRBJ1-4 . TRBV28 TGTGCCAGCAGTTCTGGGGGGGGGACAAATGAAAAACTGTTTTTT CASSSGGGTNEKLFF
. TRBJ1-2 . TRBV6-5 TGTGCCAGCAGTGTGGGAGGGCATGGCTACACCTTC CASSVGGHGYTF
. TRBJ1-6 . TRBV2 TGTGCCAGCAAACGGGGGAATTCACCCCTCCACTTT CASKRGNSPLHF
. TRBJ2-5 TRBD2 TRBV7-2 TGTGCCAGCAGCTTAGGGGCTAGCGGGACTGGAGAGACCCAGTACTTC CASSLGASGTGETQYF
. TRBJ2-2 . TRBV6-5 TGTGCCAGCAGCCCGTACGGGTCCTTAAGCGGGGAGCTGTTTTTT CASSPYGSLSGELFF
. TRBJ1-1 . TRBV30 TGTGCCTGGAGTGCTTGGACAGCAAACACTGAAGCTTTCTTT CAWSAWTANTEAFF
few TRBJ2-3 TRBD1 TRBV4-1 TGCGCCAGCAGCCCCCTCCTGCAGGGGGCTGCAGATACGCAGTATTTT CASSPLLQGAADTQYF